This passage covers 28 T cell receptor beta chains from one sample sequenced in a study of T cell repertoires in cytomegalovirus infection. Each CDR3 protein is one row after TCRdb ran MiXCR on the reads. The data contain 200,000 to 300,000 distinct CDR3 sequences, approximately 9.2% of them singletons. The sample taken for sequencing was PBMCs. Receptors originate from a human donor in good health (CMV status not recorded). Some clones in this sample may be carry-over from other donors' samples.

There are many counts of this clonotype. The chain joins TRBV7-8 to TRBJ1-4; D is unclear. In germline, CDR1 is SGHVS, CDR2 FQNEAQ. This CDR3 has 15 amino acids. Trimming took off 0 bases at V and 8 bases at J, with 13 bases between the two ends. This CDR3 reads CASSLASIPGEKLFF. In DNA, the CDR3 is TGTGCCAGCAGCTTAGCGAGTATCCCGGGGGAAAAACTGTTTTTT.

The rearrangement joins TRBV6-2 or TRBV6-3 to TRBJ2-3; perhaps TRBD2 as D (5 bases). The CDR3 length is 13 residues. Germline V gene data show CDR1 as MNHEY and CDR2 as SVGEGT. V was clipped by 6 bases and J by 6 bases, with 13 bases between them. The CDR3 region has the DNA TGTGCCAGCAGCTCGAGGGTCGCGGATACGCAGTATTTT. Amino acids: CASSSRVADTQYF.

Comments on this clonotype: A single base separates this from a much larger clone, so it may be a read error. V and J are TRBV7-8 and TRBJ2-3; TRBD2 aligns across 8 bases. Losses at the gene ends were 4 bases for V and 4 bases for J; bases not matched to a gene: 16. Germline CDR1 reads SGHVS; CDR2 reads FQNEAQ. This CDR3 comprises 18 residues. This CDR3 reads CASSSAAVAGTKSDTQYF. The CDR3 coding sequence is TGTGCCAGCAGCTCCGCGGCGGTAGCGGGGACGAAATCAGATACGCAGTATTTT. Looking up the rest from reference TRBV7-8 and TRBJ2-3 gives the full variable domain: GAGVSQSPRYKVAKRGQDVALRCDPISGHVSLFWYQQALGQGPEFLTYFQNEAQLDKSGLPSDRFFAERPEGSVSTLKIQRTQQEDSAVYLCASSSAAVAGTKSDTQYFGPGTRLTVL.

This clonotype was counted only a few times. The chain links TRBV11-2 to TRBJ2-7; the D gene is possibly TRBD1 (5 bases). Germline assignment: CDR1 SGHAT and CDR2 FQNNGV. CDR3 size: 14 residues. Trimming left V 5 bases short and J 3 bases short, with 14 bases between. As DNA, the CDR3 is TGTGCCAGCAGCCTACACCTTCAGGGCTACGAGCAGTACTTC. This gives the protein CASSLHLQGYEQYF.

A word on this clonotype: This is likely a read error, given that the CDR3 carries no conserved phenylalanine or tryptophan at its end. The CDR3 protein is CASSPGGTGYNVLTL. Here the CDR3 DNA reads TGTGCCAGCAGCCCGGGGGGTACAGGGTACAACGTCCTGACTCTC. The J gene is TRBJ2-6, the V gene TRBV7-2, with D tentatively TRBD2 (7 bases). CDR3 size: 15 residues. Trimming took off 5 bases at V and 9 bases at J, with 17 bases between the two ends. Germline loops: CDR1 SGHTA, CDR2 FQGNSA.

There are many counts of this clonotype. This chain uses TRBV6-2 or TRBV6-3 with TRBJ1-1; D may be TRBD1 (6 bases). Trimming took off 8 bases at V and 0 bases at J, with 16 bases between the two ends. The germline V gene has CDR1 MNHEY and CDR2 SVGEGT. This CDR3 contains 15 residues. The CDR3 nucleotides read TGTGCCAGCGTTACAGGACAGTTCATGAACACTGAAGCTTTCTTT. Protein sequence: CASVTGQFMNTEAFF.

This clonotype was seen repeatedly, ten times or more. The chain couples TRBV6-2 or TRBV6-3 to TRBJ2-5; 11 nucleotides line up with TRBD2. Per the germline V gene, CDR1 is MNHEY and CDR2 is SVGEGT. The V and J ends lost 5 bases and 5 bases, in that order; junction bases with no gene match: 13. The CDR3 loop spans 17 amino acids. The CDR3 DNA follows: TGTGCCAGCAGTCAACTCGGAGTAGCGGGGGGGTTTGAGACCCAGTACTTC. As protein: CASSQLGVAGGFETQYF.

At least ten counts were recorded for this clonotype. This rearrangement joins TRBV7-2 to TRBJ1-6; D gene unclear. Germline CDR1 SGHTA, CDR2 FQGNSA. Trimming took 1 base from V and 11 from J, leaving 24 bases between them. This CDR3 has 18 residues. In nucleotides, the CDR3 is TGTGCCAGCAGCTTAGATCTCACCTGGTCTTACAGTGGGGCACCCCTCCACTTT. Amino acids: CASSLDLTWSYSGAPLHF.

There are many counts of this clonotype. This chain links TRBV28 with TRBJ2-3; TRBD1 aligns across 11 bases. The germline gives CDR1 MDHEN, CDR2 SYDVKM. The CDR3 runs to 15 residues. V shed 5 bases and J 2 bases; nucleotides not matched to a gene: 3. The CDR3 here is CASSRGQGDTDTQYF. The CDR3, as DNA: TGTGCCAGCAGTCGGGGACAGGGGGACACAGATACGCAGTATTTT. Together with reference TRBV28 and TRBJ2-3, the CDR3 gives the full variable domain: DVKVTQSSRYLVKRTGEKVFLECVQDMDHENMFWYRQDPGLGLRLIYFSYDVKMKEKGDIPEGYSVSREKKERFSLILESASTNQTSMYLCASSRGQGDTDTQYFGPGTRLTVL.

This clonotype was detected ten times or more. V and J are TRBV6-2 or TRBV6-3 and TRBJ1-1; 10 bases match TRBD1. Germline V lookup: CDR1 MNHEY, CDR2 SVGEGT. V gave up 6 bases and J gave up 1 base; unmatched junction bases: 5. The CDR3 runs to 15 residues. The chain's CDR3 is CASSPGTGANTEAFF. The CDR3 region has the DNA TGTGCCAGCAGCCCCGGGACAGGGGCGAACACTGAAGCTTTCTTT.

Many counts were recorded for this clonotype. The rearrangement joins TRBV7-2 to TRBJ2-7; weak D call: TRBD2 (6 bases). This CDR3 spans 14 amino acids. Germline CDR1 reads SGHTA; CDR2 reads FQGNSA. V was clipped by 5 bases and J by 5 bases, with 16 bases between them. DNA for the CDR3: TGTGCCAGCAGCCGGGACTCGGGGCCCGACGAGCAGTACTTC. This codes for CASSRDSGPDEQYF.

A few counts support this clonotype. The chain is built from TRBV6-2 or TRBV6-3 and TRBJ2-1; D might be TRBD2 (6 bases). The germline V and J ends were trimmed by 7 bases and 0 bases, with 10 bases remaining between them. Germline V CDR1 and CDR2: MNHEY, SVGEGT. The CDR3 sequence is 14 residues long. The CDR3 reads CASIRGGSYNEQFF. The CDR3 nucleotides read TGTGCCAGCATAAGGGGAGGCTCCTACAATGAGCAGTTCTTC.

This clonotype was counted only a few times. This rearrangement joins TRBV2 to TRBJ1-5; 10 positions agree with TRBD1. Germline values: CDR1 SNHLY, CDR2 FYNNEI. The CDR3 loop spans 15 amino acids. J lost 7 bases, V lost 6 bases, and 9 bases had no gene match. The CDR3: CASSRDRGAGQPQHF. The CDR3 DNA reads TGTGCCAGCAGCCGGGACAGGGGAGCTGGCCAGCCCCAGCATTTT.

The table lists this clonotype with many counts. The genes are TRBV6-2 or TRBV6-3 and TRBJ1-1; D ambiguous. CDR1 and CDR2 (germline): MNHEY, SVGEGT. This CDR3 is built from 12 residues. Trimming cost V 0 bases and J 3 bases, with 2 bases left between them. Here the CDR3 reads CASSYSDTEAFF. CDR3 DNA sequence: TGTGCCAGCAGTTACTCGGACACTGAAGCTTTCTTT.

This clonotype was seen at least ten times. CDR3 DNA sequence: TGTGCCAGCGGAAACGGGAATACGCAGTATTTT. This encodes CASGNGNTQYF. The V gene is TRBV7-2, the J gene TRBJ2-3; D is perhaps TRBD2 (5 bases). The CDR3 has 11 residues. Trimming left V 8 bases short and J 7 bases short, with 10 bases between. Germline values: CDR1 SGHTA, CDR2 FQGNSA.

This clonotype was found many times. The CDR3 nucleotides read TGTGCCAGCAGCTCGGCTCAGGGAGAAACTGAAGCTTTCTTT. The encoded protein is CASSSAQGETEAFF. This rearrangement joins TRBV7-8 to TRBJ1-1; tentatively, D is TRBD1 (5 bases). Germline V gene lookup returns CDR1 SGHVS and CDR2 FQNEAQ. V was cut by 4 bases and J by 5 bases, with 14 bases left in between. CDR3 length equals 14 residues.

This clonotype was seen many times. The chain combines TRBV7-2 with TRBJ2-1, with 7 bases identical to TRBD1. CDR3 size: 15 residues. Trimming cost V 6 bases and J 5 bases; bases outside gene matches: 10. CDR1 SGHTA and CDR2 FQGNSA come from the germline V gene. CDR3 nucleotide sequence: TGTGCCAGCAGTCAACAGGGGACGCTCAACAATGAGCAGTTCTTC. This translates into CASSQQGTLNNEQFF.

This clonotype appeared many times. The rearrangement links TRBV30 to TRBJ2-1; 8 nucleotides agree with TRBD1. V lost 6 bases, J lost 1 base, and 5 bases stayed unmatched. There are 14 residues in the CDR3. Germline lookup yields CDR1 GTSNPN and CDR2 SVGIG (reference sequence). This CDR3 is CACGGTGSYNEQFF. Written as DNA, the CDR3 is TGTGCCTGCGGCGGGACAGGATCCTACAATGAGCAGTTCTTC.

At least ten counts were recorded for this clonotype. The CDR3 nucleotides are TGTGCCAGTAGTATGGGGGGCAGGGGCACTGAAGCTTTCTTT. This gives the protein CASSMGGRGTEAFF. The chain recombines TRBV19 with TRBJ1-1, with D possibly TRBD1 on 6 matching bases. Germline CDR1 reads LNHDA; CDR2 reads SQIVND (reference sequence). This CDR3 is 14 amino acids long. The V and J ends lost 3 bases and 4 bases respectively, with 12 bases between them.

Many counts were recorded for this clonotype. This rearrangement joins TRBV27 to TRBJ2-7, with 7 bases identical to TRBD2. Per germline, CDR1 MNHEY and CDR2 SMNVEV (reference sequence). The CDR3 spans 13 residues. The ends lost 2 bases at V and 3 bases at J; junction bases unmatched: 1. The CDR3 is CASSLTSDYEQYF. CDR3 bases: TGTGCCAGCAGTTTAACTAGCGACTACGAGCAGTACTTC.

CDR3 DNA: TGTGCCAGCAACCTCTACTTCGAGCAGTACTTC. Its protein is CASNLYFEQYF. The V and J genes are TRBV12-3 or TRBV12-4 and TRBJ2-7; D ambiguous. The CDR3 spans 11 residues. Trimming removed 7 bases at V and 6 bases at J, with 10 bases between.

This clonotype has ten or more counts. The rearrangement links TRBV28 to TRBJ1-2; possible D gene TRBD1, 5 bases. Between the trimmed V and J ends, which lost 3 bases and 1 base, there was a span of 12 bases. Germline V CDR1 and CDR2: MDHEN, SYDVKM. The CDR3 loop spans 15 amino acids. The chain's CDR3 is CASSLAGPLNYGYTF. CDR3 coding DNA: TGTGCCAGCAGTTTGGCGGGGCCGCTTAACTATGGCTACACCTTC.

The V gene is TRBV28, the J gene TRBJ2-3; 8 positions match TRBD2. V dropped 8 bases and J dropped 8; count of bases not matched to a gene: 12. Germline CDR1 MDHEN, CDR2 SYDVKM. CDR3 size: 14 residues. The CDR3 nucleotides are TGTGCCAGCGGAATAAGCGGGGGAGGGGGTACGCAGTATTTT. Amino acid sequence: CASGISGGGGTQYF. The variable domain in full, completed from reference TRBV28 and TRBJ2-3, reads DVKVTQSSRYLVKRTGEKVFLECVQDMDHENMFWYRQDPGLGLRLIYFSYDVKMKEKGDIPEGYSVSREKKERFSLILESASTNQTSMYLCASGISGGGGTQYFGPGTRLTVL.

This clonotype appeared a few times. The rearrangement uses TRBV27 and TRBJ2-5; D not resolved. The CDR3 is made up of 14 amino acids. V was shortened by 3 bases and J by 1 base, with 9 bases between the two germline ends. The germline V gene encodes CDR1 MNHEY and CDR2 SMNVEV (reference sequence). The CDR3 DNA sequence: TGTGCCAGCAGTTTTTCTTACTCCCAAGAGACCCAGTACTTC. As protein: CASSFSYSQETQYF.

This sequence joins TRBV29-1 and TRBJ2-1; perhaps TRBD2 as D (6 bases). This CDR3 contains 12 residues. V lost 7 bases and J lost 4, with 11 bases in between. Germline V lookup: CDR1 SQVTM, CDR2 ANQGSEA. In DNA form, the CDR3 reads TGCAGCGGCCAGGGACTTTACAATGAGCAGTTCTTC. This sequence encodes CSGQGLYNEQFF.

There are many counts of this clonotype. V and J are TRBV7-9 and TRBJ1-4; TRBD1 might be the D (6 bases). V dropped 5 bases and J dropped 8 bases, with 15 bases sitting between them. Germline V gene sequence: CDR1 SEHNR, CDR2 FQNEAQ (reference sequence). The CDR3 consists of 14 residues. CDR3 residues: CASSPAGAWEKLFF. CDR3 DNA sequence: TGTGCCAGCAGCCCTGCGGGGGCATGGGAAAAACTGTTTTTT.

This clonotype appeared many times. The chain has TRBV7-4 and TRBJ1-5; unclear D gene. Germline assignment: CDR1 SGHVT and CDR2 SQSDAQ. This CDR3 region has 15 residues. V was pared by 0 bases and J by 5 bases, with 11 bases between. For the CDR3, the DNA is TGTGCCAGCAGCTTAGCCCTAATAGCCGATCAGCCCCAGCATTTT. Residues: CASSLALIADQPQHF. The full variable domain, rest sourced from reference TRBV7-4 and TRBJ1-5, is GAGVSQSPRYKVAKRGRDVALRCDSISGHVTLYWYRQTLGQGSEVLTYSQSDAQRDKSGRPSGRFSAERPERSVSTLKIQRTEQGDSAVYLCASSLALIADQPQHFGDGTRLSIL.

This chain links TRBV6-2 or TRBV6-3 with TRBJ2-4; 8 bases agree with TRBD1. Unmatched junction bases numbered 9, after V lost 5 bases and J lost 6 bases. This CDR3 comprises 15 residues. The germline V gene encodes CDR1 MNHEY and CDR2 SVGEGT. CDR3 sequence reads: CASSPSTGVANIQYF. Written as DNA, the CDR3 is TGTGCCAGCAGTCCGTCGACAGGGGTGGCAAACATTCAGTACTTC.